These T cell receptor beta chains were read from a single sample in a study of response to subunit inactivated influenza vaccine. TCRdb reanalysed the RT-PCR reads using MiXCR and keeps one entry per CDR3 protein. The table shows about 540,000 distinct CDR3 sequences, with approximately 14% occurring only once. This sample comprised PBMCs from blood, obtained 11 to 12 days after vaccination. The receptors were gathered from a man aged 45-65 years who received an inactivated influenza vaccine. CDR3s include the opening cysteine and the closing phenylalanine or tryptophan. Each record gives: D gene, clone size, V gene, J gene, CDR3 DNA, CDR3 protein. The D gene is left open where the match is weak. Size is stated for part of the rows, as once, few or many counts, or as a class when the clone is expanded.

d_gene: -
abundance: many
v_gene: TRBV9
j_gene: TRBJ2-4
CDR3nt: TGTGCCAGCAGCGTAGAGGGGGGACAGGCCAAAAACATTCAGTACTTC
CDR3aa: CASSVEGGQAKNIQYF

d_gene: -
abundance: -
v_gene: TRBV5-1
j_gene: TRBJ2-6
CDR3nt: TGCGCCAGCAGCTCTGGTGGTGCTGGGGCCAACGTCCTGACTTTC
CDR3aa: CASSSGGAGANVLTF

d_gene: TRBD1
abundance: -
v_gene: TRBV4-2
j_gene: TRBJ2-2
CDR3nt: TGTGCCAGCAGCCAAGGGACAGGGGATTCCGGGGAGCTGTTTTTT
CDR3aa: CASSQGTGDSGELFF

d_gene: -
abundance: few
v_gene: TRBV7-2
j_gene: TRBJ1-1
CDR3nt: TGTGCCAGCAGCTTCCACAACACTGAAGCTTTCTTT
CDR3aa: CASSFHNTEAFF

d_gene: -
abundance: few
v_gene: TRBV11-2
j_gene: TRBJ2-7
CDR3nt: TGTGCCAGCAGCAGAGGACGGATCTACGAGCAGTACTTC
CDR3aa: CASSRGRIYEQYF

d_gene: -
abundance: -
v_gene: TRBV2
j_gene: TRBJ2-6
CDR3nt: TGTGCCAGCAGCCAAAGGGGGGCCTCCCTCTCTGGGGCCAACGTCCTGACTTTC
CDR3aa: CASSQRGASLSGANVLTF

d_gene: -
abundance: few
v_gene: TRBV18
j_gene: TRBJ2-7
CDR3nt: TGTGCCAGCTCACCATTAAGTGGGGTCTACGAGCAGTACTTC
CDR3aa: CASSPLSGVYEQYF

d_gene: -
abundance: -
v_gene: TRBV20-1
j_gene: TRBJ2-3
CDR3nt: TGCAGTGCTAAAACGACGGCCGGAGATACGCAGTATTTT
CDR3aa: CSAKTTAGDTQYF

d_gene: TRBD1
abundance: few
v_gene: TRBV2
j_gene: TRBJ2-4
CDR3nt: TGTGCCAGCACCCTGGACAGGGGAGAGGACATTCAGTACTTC
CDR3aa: CASTLDRGEDIQYF

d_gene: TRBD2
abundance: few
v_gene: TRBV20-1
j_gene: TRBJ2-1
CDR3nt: TGCAGTGCTAGAGATTTAAAGAGCGGGAGCTCCTACAATGAGCAGTTCTTC
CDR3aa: CSARDLKSGSSYNEQFF

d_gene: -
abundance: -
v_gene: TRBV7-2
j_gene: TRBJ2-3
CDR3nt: TGTGCCAGCAGCTTCTTATACCCCCTCACAGATACGCAGTATTTT
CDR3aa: CASSFLYPLTDTQYF

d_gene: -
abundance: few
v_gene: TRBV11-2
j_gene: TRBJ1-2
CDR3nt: TGTGCCAGCAGCGGGGGACTGACGGCCGTCTATGGCTACACCTTC
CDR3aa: CASSGGLTAVYGYTF

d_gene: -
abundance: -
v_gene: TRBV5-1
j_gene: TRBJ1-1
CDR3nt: TGCGCCAGCAGCTCCAGGGAAACTGAAGCTTTCTTT
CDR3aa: CASSSRETEAFF

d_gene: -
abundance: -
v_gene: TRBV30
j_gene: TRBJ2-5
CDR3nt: TGTGCCTGGAGTACCGGGAATCCCCCAGAGACCCAGTACTTC
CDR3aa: CAWSTGNPPETQYF

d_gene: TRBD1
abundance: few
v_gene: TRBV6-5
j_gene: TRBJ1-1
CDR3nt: TGTGCCAGCAGTTATTTTTCCGTGGGACAGGGGAACGTACGCACTGAAGCTTTCTTT
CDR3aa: CASSYFSVGQGNVRTEAFF

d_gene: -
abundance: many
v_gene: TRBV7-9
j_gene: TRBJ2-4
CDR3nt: TGTGCCAGCAGCCCAGACAAAAACATTCAGTACTTC
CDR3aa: CASSPDKNIQYF

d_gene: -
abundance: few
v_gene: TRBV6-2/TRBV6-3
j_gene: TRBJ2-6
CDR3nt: TGTGCCAGCAGGAGAGACTCTGGGGCCAACGTCCTGACTTTC
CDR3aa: CASRRDSGANVLTF

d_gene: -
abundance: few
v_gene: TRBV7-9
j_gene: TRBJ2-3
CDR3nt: TGTGCCAGCAGCTTATCCTGGGGAGGTGGAGGCACAGATACGCAGTATTTT
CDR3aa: CASSLSWGGGGTDTQYF

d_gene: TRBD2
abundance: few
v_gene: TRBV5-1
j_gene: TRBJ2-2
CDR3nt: TGCGCCAGCAGCCCCGGGACTAGCGTCACCGGGGAGCTGTTTTTT
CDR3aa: CASSPGTSVTGELFF

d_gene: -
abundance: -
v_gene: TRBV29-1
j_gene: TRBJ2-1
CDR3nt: TGCAGCGCTGGGGGACGGGGTCGCAATGAGCAGTTCTTC
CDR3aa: CSAGGRGRNEQFF

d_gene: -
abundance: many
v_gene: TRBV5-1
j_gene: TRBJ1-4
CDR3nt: TGCGCCAGCAGCTTGGATCCAGGGGTAGATGAAAAACTGTTTTTT
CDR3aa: CASSLDPGVDEKLFF

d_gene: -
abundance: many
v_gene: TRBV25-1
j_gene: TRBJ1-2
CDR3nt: TGTGCCAGCAGTGATGGCGGGGGAAACTATGGCTACACCTTC
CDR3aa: CASSDGGGNYGYTF

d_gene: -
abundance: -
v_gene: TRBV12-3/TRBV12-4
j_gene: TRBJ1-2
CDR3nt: TGTGCCAGCGGAACTCTCAGGGAAGGCTATGGCTACACCTTC
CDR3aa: CASGTLREGYGYTF

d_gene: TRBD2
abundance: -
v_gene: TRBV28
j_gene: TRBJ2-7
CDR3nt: TGTGCCAGCAGTTTACGCGGGAGTTTCTTCTACGAGCAGTACTTC
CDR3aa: CASSLRGSFFYEQYF